The clone carrying this T cell receptor beta chain was recorded only once. The CDR3 is 13 residues long. Trimming removed 11 bases from V and 0 bases from J, with 13 bases in between. Per the germline V gene, CDR1 is ENHRY and CDR2 is SYGVKD. Original processing notes: Nucleated cell counts were estimated from reference gene primer amplification. The repertoire was sequenced with immunoSEQ multiplex PCR; TCRdb's copy has only in-frame clones and lacks some. The V and J calls and clone size were taken over from that table, and D and trimming were inferred from the DNA. The table lists 250,000 to 300,000 clones, 80% to 95% of them singletons. The sample belongs to a study of blood T cell repertoires in COVID-19. Looking at the study overall: From the United States, Italy and Spain came samples of acute and convalescent COVID-19. PBMCs, B-cell-depleted T cells, or T cells provided the cDNA or gDNA that made up the material.

Assignment of participants to cohorts was predicated upon participant-reported clinical history. The receptor was derived from a woman in her 30s who had recovered from COVID-19. The chain couples TRBV10-3 to TRBJ2-5; D might be TRBD1 (6 bases). The sequencing input was PBMCs or T cells enriched from blood (not recorded which). The CDR3 nucleotides read TGTGCCGTAGGACAGACCAACCAAGAGACCCAGTACTTC. It codes for CAVGQTNQETQYF.